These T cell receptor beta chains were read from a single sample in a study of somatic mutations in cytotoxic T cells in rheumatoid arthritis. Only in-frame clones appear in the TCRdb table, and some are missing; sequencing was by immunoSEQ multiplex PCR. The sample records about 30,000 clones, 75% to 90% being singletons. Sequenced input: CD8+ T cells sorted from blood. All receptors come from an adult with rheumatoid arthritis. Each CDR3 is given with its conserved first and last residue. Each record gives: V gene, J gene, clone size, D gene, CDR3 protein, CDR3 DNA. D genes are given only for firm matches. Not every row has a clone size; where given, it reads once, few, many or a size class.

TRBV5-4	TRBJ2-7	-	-	CASSLGRALREQYF	TGTGCCAGCAGCTTGGGGCGGGCACTACGCGAGCAGTACTTC
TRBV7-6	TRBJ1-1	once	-	CASSKNRVQTEAFF	TGTGCCAGCAGCAAAAACAGGGTACAGACTGAAGCTTTCTTT
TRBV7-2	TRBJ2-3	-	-	CASSPLYSGTLGSTDTQYF	TGTGCCAGCAGCCCTCTCTATTCCGGGACACTAGGGAGCACAGATACGCAGTATTTT
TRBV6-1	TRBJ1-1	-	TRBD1	CASSEATGEYTEAFF	TGTGCCAGCAGTGAAGCGACAGGGGAGTACACTGAAGCTTTCTTT
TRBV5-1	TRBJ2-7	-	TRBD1	CASSWTGDEQYF	TGCGCCAGCAGCTGGACAGGGGACGAGCAGTACTTC
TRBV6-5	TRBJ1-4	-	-	CASSFFAGGNEKLFF	TGTGCCAGCAGTTTCTTCGCGGGAGGAAATGAAAAACTGTTTTTT
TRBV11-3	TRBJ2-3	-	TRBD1	CASRPGQGGGTDTQYF	TGTGCCAGCAGGCCCGGACAGGGCGGGGGCACAGATACGCAGTATTTT
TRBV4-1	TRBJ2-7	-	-	CASSPQAGGAYEQYF	TGCGCCAGCAGCCCCCAGGCCGGGGGCGCCTACGAGCAGTACTTC
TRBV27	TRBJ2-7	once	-	CASSDAGRWASYEQYF	TGTGCCAGCAGCGACGCGGGCCGGTGGGCCTCCTACGAGCAGTACTTC
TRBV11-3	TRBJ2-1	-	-	CASSPPQYNEQFF	TGTGCCAGCAGCCCGCCCCAGTACAATGAGCAGTTCTTC
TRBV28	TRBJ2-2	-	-	CASSFAGTGELFF	TGTGCCAGCAGTTTTGCAGGGACCGGGGAGCTGTTTTTT
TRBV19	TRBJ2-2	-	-	CASSIIISGELFF	TGTGCCAGTAGTATCATTATTTCGGGGGAGCTGTTTTTT
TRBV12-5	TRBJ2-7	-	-	CASGRLTYEQYF	TGTGCTAGTGGGAGGCTTACCTACGAGCAGTACTTC
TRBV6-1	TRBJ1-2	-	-	CASSERTDVATGGYTF	TGTGCCAGCAGTGAACGGACGGACGTCGCAACCGGTGGCTACACCTTC
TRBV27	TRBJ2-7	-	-	CASGLTGGAIYEQYF	TGTGCCAGCGGCCTGACTGGGGGGGCAATCTACGAGCAGTACTTC
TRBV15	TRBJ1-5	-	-	CATSRGGGRENSNQPQHF	TGTGCCACCAGCAGAGGTGGGGGCAGGGAAAATAGCAATCAGCCCCAGCATTTT
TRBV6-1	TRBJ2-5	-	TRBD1	CASSASDREETQYF	TGTGCCAGCAGTGCATCGGACAGGGAAGAGACCCAGTACTTC
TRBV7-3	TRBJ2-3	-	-	CASSPDGTDTQYF	TGTGCCAGCAGCCCCGACGGCACAGATACGCAGTATTTT
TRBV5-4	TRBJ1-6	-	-	CASSMTDSSYNSPLHF	TGTGCCAGCAGCATGACCGACAGCTCCTATAATTCACCCCTCCACTTT
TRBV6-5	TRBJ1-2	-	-	CASSYSRARTAGGYTF	TGTGCCAGCAGTTACTCGAGGGCCAGGACAGCGGGTGGCTACACCTTC
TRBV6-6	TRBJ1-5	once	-	CASRTTPPDQPQHF	TGTGCCAGCAGAACTACCCCCCCGGATCAGCCCCAGCATTTT
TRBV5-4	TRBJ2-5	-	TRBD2	CASSWKEASGLETQYF	TGTGCCAGCAGCTGGAAGGAGGCTAGCGGGCTCGAGACCCAGTACTTC
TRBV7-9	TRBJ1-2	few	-	CASSIVGPGRGYTF	TGTGCCAGCAGCATAGTGGGACCGGGGAGGGGCTACACCTTC
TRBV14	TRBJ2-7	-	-	CASSQRTRGASYEQYF	TGTGCCAGCAGCCAAAGGACAAGGGGGGCATCGTACGAGCAGTACTTC
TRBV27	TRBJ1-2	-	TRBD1	CASSLSGGQDYGYTF	TGTGCCAGCAGTTTATCAGGGGGACAGGACTATGGCTACACCTTC
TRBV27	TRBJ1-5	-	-	CASSTSAAGTRFGQPQHF	TGTGCCAGCAGCACTAGCGCGGCAGGGACCCGTTTCGGACAGCCCCAGCATTTT
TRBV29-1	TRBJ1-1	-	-	CSATGITEAFF	TGCAGCGCCACAGGGATAACTGAAGCTTTCTTT
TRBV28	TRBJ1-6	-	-	CASSPRVPNSPLHF	TGTGCCAGCAGTCCCCGGGTCCCAAATTCACCCCTCCACTTT
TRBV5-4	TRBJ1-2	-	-	CASSLASWTATNYGYTF	TGTGCCAGCAGCTTGGCTTCCTGGACAGCTACTAACTATGGCTACACCTTC
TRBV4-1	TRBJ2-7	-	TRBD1	CASSSGTGPYEQYF	TGCGCCAGCAGTTCCGGGACAGGACCCTACGAGCAGTACTTC
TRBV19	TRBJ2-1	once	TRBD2	CASSAPGREVWNEQFF	TGTGCCAGTAGTGCCCCCGGTCGGGAGGTGTGGAATGAGCAGTTCTTC
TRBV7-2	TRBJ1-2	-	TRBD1	CASSPDRGRHGYTF	TGTGCCAGCAGCCCAGACAGGGGAAGGCATGGCTACACCTTC
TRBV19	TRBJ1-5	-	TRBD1	CASSPEIPRTGGVQSNQPQHF	TGTGCCAGTAGCCCAGAGATCCCTCGGACAGGGGGCGTACAGAGCAATCAGCCCCAGCATTTT
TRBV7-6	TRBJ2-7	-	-	CASSLTRQDYEQYF	TGTGCCAGCAGCTTAACGCGACAGGACTACGAGCAGTACTTC
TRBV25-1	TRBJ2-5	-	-	CASSVGWEQYF	TGTGCCAGCAGTGTGGGCTGGGAGCAGTACTTC
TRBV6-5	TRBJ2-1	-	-	CASSYSVGNEQFF	TGTGCCAGCAGTTACTCGGTCGGCAATGAGCAGTTCTTC
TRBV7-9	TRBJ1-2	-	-	CASSSGEGPYGYTF	TGTGCCAGCAGTTCCGGGGAGGGTCCCTATGGCTACACCTTC
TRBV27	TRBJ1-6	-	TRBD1	CASSSPANQGVYSPLHF	TGTGCCAGCAGTTCACCAGCCAATCAGGGGGTTTATTCACCCCTCCACTTT
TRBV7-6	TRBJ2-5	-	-	CASSSSWETQYF	TGTGCCAGCAGCTCCAGTTGGGAGACCCAGTACTTC
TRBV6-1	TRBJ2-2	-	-	CASSEEGGAGGELFF	TGTGCCAGCAGTGAAGAGGGGGGCGCAGGCGGGGAGCTGTTTTTT